These T cell receptor beta chains were read from a single sample in a study of radiotherapy plus CTLA-4 blockade in lung cancer. Sequencing was performed with immunoSEQ multiplex PCR; in TCRdb, only in-frame clones are kept and a portion is missing. The table records some 96,000 clones, around 90% of them present only once. The specimen comprised peripheral blood, sampled from a patient treated with radiotherapy plus ipilimumab. These TCRs come from a human donor with non-small cell lung cancer that progressed on radiotherapy plus ipilimumab. Both conserved end residues are part of each CDR3. A D gene is named only where the DNA matches it firmly. Not all rows give a size; the values are once, few, many and, for expanded clones, a class.

D gene,V gene,clone size,J gene,CDR3 protein,CDR3 DNA
NA,TRBV2,NA,TRBJ2-5,CASIKGQGEETQYF,TGTGCCAGCATTAAAGGGCAGGGAGAAGAGACCCAGTACTTC
NA,TRBV15,NA,TRBJ2-1,CATSRERYNEQFF,TGTGCCACCAGCAGAGAGAGGTACAATGAGCAGTTCTTC
TRBD1,TRBV27,NA,TRBJ1-1,CASSLYGTGANTEAFF,TGTGCCAGCAGTTTATATGGGACAGGGGCAAACACTGAAGCTTTCTTT
TRBD2,TRBV5-6,NA,TRBJ2-7,CASSWGTTYEQYF,TGTGCCAGCAGCTGGGGGACTACCTACGAGCAGTACTTC
TRBD1,TRBV30,NA,TRBJ1-1,CACFRPGQGNTEAFF,TGTGCCTGTTTCCGGCCGGGACAGGGGAACACTGAAGCTTTCTTT
NA,TRBV19,NA,TRBJ2-7,CASSIDRILPTYEQYF,TGTGCCAGTAGTATAGATCGCATCCTACCTACCTACGAGCAGTACTTC
NA,TRBV5-6,NA,TRBJ1-2,CASSGTGRKDYGYTF,TGTGCCAGCAGTGGTACGGGACGCAAGGACTATGGCTACACCTTC
NA,TRBV6-4,few,TRBJ1-2,CASSRGINYGYTF,TGTGCCAGCAGCCGGGGAATTAACTATGGCTACACCTTC
TRBD1,TRBV6-6,NA,TRBJ2-3,CASRSTGGQDTQYF,TGTGCCAGCAGATCAACAGGGGGCCAAGATACGCAGTATTTT
NA,TRBV11-3,NA,TRBJ1-1,CASSYSNTEAFF,TGTGCCAGCAGCTACTCGAACACTGAAGCTTTCTTT
TRBD2,TRBV11-2,NA,TRBJ2-7,CASSFLAGDEQYF,TGTGCCAGCAGCTTCTTAGCGGGAGACGAGCAGTACTTC
TRBD1,TRBV6-5,NA,TRBJ1-3,CASKQGAMSGNTIYF,TGTGCCAGCAAACAGGGGGCTATGTCTGGAAACACCATATATTTT
NA,TRBV5-4,NA,TRBJ2-7,CASSFGSGSVLYEQYF,TGTGCCAGCAGCTTCGGATCCGGGAGCGTTCTCTACGAGCAGTACTTC
TRBD1,TRBV11-2,NA,TRBJ2-7,CASGTGSYEQYF,TGTGCCAGCGGGACAGGGTCATACGAGCAGTACTTC
TRBD1,TRBV7-2,NA,TRBJ2-7,CASSPTGAYEQYF,TGTGCCAGCAGCCCAACAGGGGCCTACGAGCAGTACTTC
NA,TRBV29-1,NA,TRBJ1-4,CSVGTGEKLFF,TGCAGCGTTGGAACAGGAGAAAAACTGTTTTTT
NA,TRBV19,NA,TRBJ1-5,CASHPVGGNQPQHF,TGTGCCAGTCACCCAGTAGGAGGCAATCAGCCCCAGCATTTT
TRBD2,TRBV5-5,NA,TRBJ2-7,CASSLEPRGFSYEQYF,TGTGCCAGCAGCCTCGAGCCGCGGGGGTTCTCCTACGAGCAGTACTTC
NA,TRBV6-1,once,TRBJ2-5,CASSEEGGWETQYF,TGTGCCAGCAGTGAAGAAGGGGGGTGGGAGACCCAGTACTTC
TRBD2,TRBV4-1,few,TRBJ2-7,CASSPEGTSGTFF,TGCGCCAGCAGCCCCGAAGGGACTAGCGGGACCTTCTTC
NA,TRBV11-3,few,TRBJ2-6,CASSLKTSSSGANVLTF,TGTGCCAGCAGCTTAAAGACTTCCAGCTCTGGGGCCAACGTCCTGACTTTC
NA,TRBV2,NA,TRBJ2-7,CASSIRDSSSYEQYF,TGTGCCAGCAGTATCCGGGACTCCTCCTCCTACGAGCAGTACTTC
NA,TRBV10-2,NA,TRBJ2-7,CATLLAGNYEQYF,TGCGCCACCCTCCTGGCAGGTAACTACGAGCAGTACTTC
TRBD2,TRBV6-1,few,TRBJ2-1,CASSLGLAHDEQFF,TGTGCCAGCAGCCTCGGACTAGCCCACGATGAGCAGTTCTTC
TRBD1,TRBV11-3,once,TRBJ1-4,CASRRGQGRGENEKLFF,TGTGCCAGCAGACGAGGACAGGGACGGGGGGAGAATGAAAAACTGTTTTTT
NA,TRBV7-9,NA,TRBJ1-2,CASSLGDPPPDGYTF,TGTGCCAGCAGCTTAGGCGACCCTCCGCCGGATGGCTACACCTTC
NA,TRBV5-1,NA,TRBJ2-5,CASSYTGRTEETQYF,TGCGCCAGCAGCTACACGGGACGAACCGAAGAGACCCAGTACTTC
NA,TRBV19,NA,TRBJ2-7,CANKARGPPSF,TGTGCCAACAAGGCCCGGGGCCCTCCAAGCTTC
NA,TRBV7-2,NA,TRBJ2-1,CASSTRSSNEQFF,TGTGCCAGCAGCACCCGTTCGAGCAATGAGCAGTTCTTC
NA,TRBV6-1,NA,TRBJ1-2,CASSAPGYGYTF,TGTGCCAGCAGTGCGCCCGGCTATGGCTACACCTTC
TRBD1,TRBV10-3,NA,TRBJ2-1,CAISDYGGQGGDEQFF,TGTGCCATCAGTGACTACGGGGGACAGGGTGGCGATGAGCAGTTCTTC
TRBD2,TRBV2,once,TRBJ2-2,CASSGTSVPGSGELFF,TGTGCCAGTTCCGGGACTAGCGTTCCGGGCTCCGGGGAGCTGTTTTTT
NA,TRBV11-3,once,TRBJ2-7,CASSFGGTGAYEQYF,TGTGCCAGCAGCTTCGGCGGGACTGGGGCCTACGAGCAGTACTTC
TRBD2,TRBV5-1,NA,TRBJ2-7,CASSLTSGGPYEQYF,TGCGCCAGCAGCTTAACAAGCGGGGGACCCTACGAGCAGTACTTC
TRBD2,TRBV5-1,NA,TRBJ2-1,CASSSGLAGGYGEQFF,TGCGCCAGCAGCTCCGGACTAGCGGGAGGGTATGGTGAGCAGTTCTTC
NA,TRBV5-6,NA,TRBJ2-1,CASSFPPRNNEQFF,TGTGCCAGCAGCTTCCCCCCCAGAAACAATGAGCAGTTCTTC
NA,TRBV13,NA,TRBJ2-7,CASSFLHAGEQYF,TGTGCCAGCAGCTTCCTACACGCGGGGGAGCAGTACTTC
TRBD1,TRBV7-3,NA,TRBJ2-6,CASSLDREVSGANVLTF,TGTGCCAGCAGCTTGGACAGGGAGGTTTCTGGGGCCAACGTCCTGACTTTC
TRBD1,TRBV6-1,NA,TRBJ2-3,CASSALGQGLTDTQYF,TGTGCCAGCAGTGCCTTGGGACAGGGGTTGACAGATACGCAGTATTTT
NA,TRBV6-1,NA,TRBJ2-7,CASSRDWVYEQYF,TGTGCCAGCAGCCGGGACTGGGTTTACGAGCAGTACTTC
NA,TRBV2,NA,TRBJ1-2,CASSTGTHGSGYTF,TGTGCCAGCAGTACCGGGACGCACGGTTCGGGCTACACCTTC
NA,TRBV7-8,NA,TRBJ2-3,CASSLRSDTQYF,TGTGCCAGCAGCCTCCGTTCAGATACGCAGTATTTT